Below, one T cell receptor (beta chain) is given with its context. The sample belongs to a study of shared clonotypes between healthy human individuals. In the study overall: Each donor contributed plates that comprised three CD4 naive, three CD4 memory, two CD8 naive and one CD8 memory.

The V gene end was trimmed by 0 bases and the J gene end by 0 bases; junction bases not matched to a gene: 3. The CDR3 extends over 16 amino acids. Germline values: CDR1 SGDLS, CDR2 YYNGEE. Here immunoSEQ multiplex PCR was the method, and the copy in TCRdb shows in-frame clones only, minus some. Here the sample spans 2 million to 2.5 million clones, roughly 93% being singletons. The J gene is TRBJ2-3, the V gene TRBV9; 8 bases match TRBD1. The sequence was collected from a man in his late teens or twenties in good health. Some clones in this sample may be carry-over from other donors' samples. Sequencing was performed on naive CD4+ T cells from PBMCs. Specified subset: CD45RA+ positively selected. The CDR3 reads CASSVGPGGSTDTQYF. In nucleotides, the CDR3 is TGTGCCAGCAGCGTAGGGCCAGGGGGCAGCACAGATACGCAGTATTTT.